The TCR beta chain under discussion was sequenced for a study of CD8 T cells in Susac syndrome. Study observations and caveats: The study conceded that relatively few individuals underwent its TCR sequencing and HLA analysis.

Sequencing targeted TCR beta in blood CD8+ and CD4+ T cells. This clonotype was picked up one time. The antigen is unknown. After extraction with the RNeasy kit, roughly 0.45 to 1 ug of the RNA was reverse transcribed using random hexamers. Across 54 Vbeta and 13 Jbeta, immunoSEQ multiplex PCR amplified TCR beta CDR3. Each CDR3 protein is one row after TCRdb ran MiXCR on the immunoSEQ multiplex PCR reads. The sample records under 550,000 distinct CDR3 sequences, approximately 85% being singletons. The V gene end was trimmed by 4 bases and the J gene end by 3 bases; junction bases not matched to a gene: 8. The CDR3 contains 17 residues. Germline-derived CDR1 and CDR2 are MGHRA and YSYEKL.

The chain uses TRBV4-1 and TRBJ2-3; the match to TRBD2 covers 12 bases. The sequencing sample was made of CD8+ T cells from PBMCs. The TCR sequence derives from a human donor with multiple sclerosis. The CDR3 coding sequence is TGCGCCAGCAGCCTTCCGACTAGCGGGAGTTATACAGATACGCAGTATTTT. Its translation is CASSLPTSGSYTDTQYF.